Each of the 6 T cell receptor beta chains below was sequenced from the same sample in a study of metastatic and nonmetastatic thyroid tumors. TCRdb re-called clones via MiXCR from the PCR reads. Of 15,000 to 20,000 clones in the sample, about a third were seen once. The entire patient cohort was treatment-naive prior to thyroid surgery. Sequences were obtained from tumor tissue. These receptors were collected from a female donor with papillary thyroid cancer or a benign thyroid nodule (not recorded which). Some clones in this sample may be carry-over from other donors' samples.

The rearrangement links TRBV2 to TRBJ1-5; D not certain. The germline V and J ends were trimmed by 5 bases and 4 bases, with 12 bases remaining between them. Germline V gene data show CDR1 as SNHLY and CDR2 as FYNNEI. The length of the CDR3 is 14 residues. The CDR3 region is CASSSRVLNQPQHF. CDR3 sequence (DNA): TGTGCCAGCAGTTCCCGGGTCTTAAATCAGCCCCAGCATTTT. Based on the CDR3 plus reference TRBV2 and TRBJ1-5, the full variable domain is EPEVTQTPSHQVTQMGQEVILRCVPISNHLYFYWYRQILGQKVEFLVSFYNNEISEKSEIFDDQFSVERPDGSNFTLKIRSTKLEDSAMYFCASSSRVLNQPQHFGDGTRLSIL.

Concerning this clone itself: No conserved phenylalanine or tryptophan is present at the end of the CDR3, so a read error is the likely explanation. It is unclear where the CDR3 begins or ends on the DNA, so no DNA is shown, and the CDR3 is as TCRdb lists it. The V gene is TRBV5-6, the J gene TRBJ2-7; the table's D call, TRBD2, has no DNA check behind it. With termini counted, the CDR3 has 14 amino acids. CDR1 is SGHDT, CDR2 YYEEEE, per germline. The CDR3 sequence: CASSLGLAGSEEYL.

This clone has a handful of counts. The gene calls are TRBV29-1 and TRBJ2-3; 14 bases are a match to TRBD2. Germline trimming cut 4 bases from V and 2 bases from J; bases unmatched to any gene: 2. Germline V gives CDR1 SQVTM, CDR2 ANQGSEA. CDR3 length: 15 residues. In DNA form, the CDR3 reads TGCAGCGTTGGGGGACTAGCGGGAGACACAGATACGCAGTATTTT. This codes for CSVGGLAGDTDTQYF.

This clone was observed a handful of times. CDR3 region: CASSYDLRTAYGNGYTF. DNA for the CDR3: TGTGCCAGCAGTTACGACTTGAGGACAGCGTATGGGAATGGCTACACCTTC. J is TRBJ1-2 and V is TRBV6-5; D is possibly TRBD1 (6 bases). This CDR3 spans 17 amino acids. V gave up 2 bases and J gave up 6 bases, with 22 bases separating them. CDR1 and CDR2 from the germline V gene are MNHEY and SVGAGI.

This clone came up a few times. The CDR3 is CASSYLDDPRAFF. CDR3 DNA: TGTGCCAGCAGTTACTTGGACGATCCGCGAGCTTTCTTT. J is TRBJ1-1 and V is TRBV6-2 or TRBV6-3; D ambiguous. This CDR3 region has 13 residues. V lost 1 base and J lost 10, with 13 bases in between. CDR1 and CDR2 from the germline V gene are MNHEY and SVGEGT.

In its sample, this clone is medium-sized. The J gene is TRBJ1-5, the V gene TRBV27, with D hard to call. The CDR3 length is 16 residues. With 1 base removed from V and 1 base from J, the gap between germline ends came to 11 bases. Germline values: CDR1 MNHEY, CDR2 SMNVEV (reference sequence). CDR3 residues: CASSLYPPQSNQPQHF. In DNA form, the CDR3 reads TGTGCCAGCAGTTTATATCCCCCGCAGAGCAATCAGCCCCAGCATTTT.